Listed below are T cell receptor beta chains from one sample, sequenced in a study of T-cell reconstitution after alpha-beta-depleted transplantation in children. MiXCR, applied by TCRdb to the PCR reads, yields one record per CDR3 protein. The profile covers some 840,000 distinct CDR3 sequences, with roughly 15% appearing a single time and roughly 4.8% taken by the ten largest. The sequencing here drew on PBMCs, mostly from graft donor cells, taken 360 days after TCRalphabeta/CD19-depleted stem cell transplant. These receptors came from a male patient aged 10 to 17 who had a stem cell transplant for acute lymphoblastic leukemia, so the T cells may come from the graft donor. Both conserved end residues are part of each CDR3. The D gene is left open where the match is weak. Not all rows give a size; the values are once, few, many and, for expanded clones, a class.

j_call	v_call	cdr3_length	clone_size	d_call	cdr3_nt	cdr3_aa
TRBJ2-3	TRBV7-9	15	-	-	TGTGCCAGCAGCTTAACCCTCCAGAGCACAGATACGCAGTATTTT	CASSLTLQSTDTQYF
TRBJ2-5	TRBV6-2/TRBV6-3	13	-	-	TGTGCCAGCAGTTACGGCTGGGGAGAGACCCAGTACTTC	CASSYGWGETQYF
TRBJ1-5	TRBV9	15	-	TRBD1	TGTGCCAGCAGCGTACCAAAGGGACAGAATCAGCCCCAGCATTTT	CASSVPKGQNQPQHF
TRBJ2-7	TRBV11-2	16	few	-	TGTGCCAGCAGCCGGGGCGCCGGGACGGTGACCTACGAGCAGTACTTC	CASSRGAGTVTYEQYF
TRBJ2-1	TRBV27	18	few	TRBD2	TGTGCCAGCAGTCCCGGGACTAGCGGGAGTGGAGGTTACAATGAGCAGTTCTTC	CASSPGTSGSGGYNEQFF
TRBJ2-1	TRBV19	13	-	-	TGTGCCAGTAGTATCCGACCCCCCGATGAGCAGTTCTTC	CASSIRPPDEQFF
TRBJ2-7	TRBV7-9	15	few	TRBD1	TGTGCCAGCAGCTTAGGGACAGGGGCTGGTGTCGAGCAGTACTTC	CASSLGTGAGVEQYF
TRBJ2-7	TRBV5-1	14	many	-	TGCGCCAGCAGCCTTACTAGTTCGGGCTACGAGCAGTACTTC	CASSLTSSGYEQYF
TRBJ2-7	TRBV6-2/TRBV6-3	17	few	-	TGTGCCAGCAGCCCTCCCCGATCTAGCGAAGTCAGGTACGAGCAGTACTTC	CASSPPRSSEVRYEQYF
TRBJ2-7	TRBV29-1	11	few	-	TGCAGCGTTGGGCTTACCAGGACACAGTACTTC	CSVGLTRTQYF